This T cell receptor beta chain was recovered during a study of quantifying T cell responses using KT2 cells. Study background: Reverse transcription used primers in the TCR alpha and beta constant regions. Study observations and caveats: Counts of KT2 alpha and beta sequences rose linearly with the number of KT2 cells added.

With respect to this clonotype: Its matching antigen is unknown.

V lost 5 bases and J lost 7; bases outside the gene matches: 21. The CDR3 length is 19 residues. Germline values: CDR1 MDHEN, CDR2 SYDVKM. An oligo carrying a UMI was ligated to the cDNA 3' end. First-round PCR used roughly 4 cycles and beta primers RC1.1 and RC1.2 covering TRBC1 and TRBC2. Separate processing of TCR alpha and beta chains began at the second PCR. TCRdb re-analysed the UMI-ligation and nested PCR reads in MiXCR, keeping a single row per CDR3 protein. Of 40,000 to 50,000 distinct CDR3 sequences in the sample, more than 15% were seen once. KT2, a clone with a known TCR, was spiked into unfractionated PBMC. A range of KT2-to-PBMC ratios was made using fixed PBMC numbers.

The sequencing input was PBMCs spiked with cells of the T cell clone KT2. The receptor's source is a human donor. The rearrangement links TRBV28 to TRBJ1-5; TRBD1 aligns across 9 bases. CDR3 nucleotides: TGTGCCAGCAGTACCTTCCTGGACAGGGGAGGACCGAATAAGCAGCCCCAGCATTTT. Its protein is CASSTFLDRGGPNKQPQHF.